A single sample is the source of the 25 T cell receptor beta chains below, sequenced in a study of naive and memory T cell subsets. For these TCRs, the target antigens are not known. Findings of the study overall: A few larger clonotypes appeared in naive repertoires, especially CD8, possibly memory cells re-expressing CD45RA.

An equimolar mix of two oligonucleotides served as the beta constant-region primer for TRBC1 and TRBC2. Four rounds of PCR amplified the ligated cDNA using nested alpha and beta constant-region primers plus SP2. One entry per CDR3 protein results from TCRdb running MiXCR on the UMI-ligation and nested PCR reads. The table includes tens of thousands of distinct CDR3 sequences, around 10% detected once. Sequencing input: naive CD4+ T cells from blood. The origin of the receptors is a human donor in good health.

This clonotype was recorded a few times. The J gene is TRBJ2-7, the V gene TRBV20-1; TRBD1 aligns across 11 bases. CDR1 DFQATT and CDR2 SNEGSKA come from the germline V gene (reference sequence). There are 14 residues in the CDR3. The V gene end was trimmed by 4 bases and the J gene end by 5 bases; junction bases not matched to a gene: 7. In nucleotides, the CDR3 is TGCAGTGCTAAGGCGGGACAGGGGGTTGACGAGCAGTACTTC. As protein: CSAKAGQGVDEQYF.

The gene calls are TRBV6-6 and TRBJ1-5; no definite D call. Germline V CDR1 and CDR2: MNHNY, SVGAGI (reference sequence). V dropped 6 bases and J dropped 6 bases, with 9 bases sitting between them. The CDR3 extends over 12 amino acids. CDR3 in amino acids: CASRVESQPQHF. The CDR3 coding sequence is TGTGCCAGCAGGGTGGAAAGTCAGCCCCAGCATTTT.

The chain carries TRBV29-1 and TRBJ2-7; 7 nucleotides agree with TRBD1. Germline CDR1 is SQVTM and CDR2 is ANQGSEA. CDR3 length: 12 amino acids. Trimming at V came to 5 bases and at J to 7 bases, leaving 8 bases not matched to a gene. CDR3 sequence: CSVNRGVGEQYF. CDR3 in DNA: TGCAGCGTTAACAGGGGAGTTGGGGAGCAGTACTTC.

The rearrangement uses TRBV12-3 or TRBV12-4 and TRBJ2-1, with 8 bases matching TRBD1. The CDR3 is 15 residues long. With 6 bases clipped from V and 8 bases from J, the junction kept 12 bases outside the gene matches. In nucleotides, the CDR3 is TGTGCCAGCAGCCTACCCGGGACAGGTGTTGATGAGCAGTTCTTC. It is translated as CASSLPGTGVDEQFF.

V is TRBV6-1 and J is TRBJ1-1; TRBD1 aligns across 7 bases. The CDR3 sequence is 14 residues long. V was pared by 6 bases and J by 0 bases, with 4 bases of the junction left unmatched. The V gene's germline CDR1 is MNHNS and CDR2 SASEGT. The CDR3 coding sequence is TGTGCCAGCAGGATGGACAGGATGAACACTGAAGCTTTCTTT. Translating gives CASRMDRMNTEAFF.

Only a few counts were recorded for this clonotype. The V gene is TRBV12-3 or TRBV12-4, the J gene TRBJ2-5, with TRBD2 identical over 7 bases. With V trimmed by 5 bases and J by 3 bases, 9 bases remained unmatched. This CDR3 has 15 amino acids. The CDR3 nucleotides read TGTGCCAGCAGTGCCCGGGACTACCATAAAGAGACCCAGTACTTC. Translating it yields CASSARDYHKETQYF.

The gene calls are TRBV7-2 and TRBJ1-4, with D unresolved. This CDR3 region has 15 residues. Germline loops: CDR1 SGHTA, CDR2 FQGNSA. Trimming removed 1 base at V and 2 bases at J, with 8 bases between. The DNA for the CDR3 is TGTGCCAGCAGCTTAGACGGGAATACTAATGAAAAACTGTTTTTT. Protein product: CASSLDGNTNEKLFF.

The rearrangement uses TRBV7-3 and TRBJ2-1; either TRBD1 or TRBD2 may fit D (5 bases each). Germline lookup yields CDR1 SGHTA and CDR2 FQGTGA. V lost 5 bases, J lost 12 bases, and 29 bases lay in between. This CDR3 spans 17 amino acids. The chain's CDR3 is CASSPLRGAALTPPQFF. As DNA, the CDR3 is TGTGCCAGCAGCCCCTTGAGGGGAGCGGCTCTTACCCCCCCGCAGTTCTTC.

The V and J genes are TRBV6-2 or TRBV6-3 and TRBJ2-1, with 9 bases lining up with TRBD2. The CDR3 length is 21 residues. Looked up from germline, CDR1 is MNHEY and CDR2 is SVGEGT. J lost 0 bases, V lost 2 bases, and 17 bases had no gene match. The CDR3 is CASSYASPLALAGSSYNEQFF. Here the CDR3 DNA reads TGTGCCAGCAGTTACGCGAGTCCCTTGGCACTAGCGGGTAGCTCCTACAATGAGCAGTTCTTC.

The table lists this clonotype with many counts. CDR3: CASSLVPRGYNSPLHF. The DNA of the CDR3 is TGTGCCAGCAGCTTAGTCCCCAGAGGGTATAATTCACCCCTCCACTTT. The chain employs TRBV7-2 and TRBJ1-6; D unresolved. Germline-derived CDR1 and CDR2 are SGHTA and FQGNSA. The ends were cut back, 1 base at V and 4 bases at J, with 11 bases in the middle. The CDR3 is made up of 16 amino acids.

This rearrangement joins TRBV4-2 to TRBJ2-2, with D unclear. V was shortened by 1 base and J by 1 base, with 7 bases between the two germline ends. The CDR3 has 15 amino acids. CDR1 and CDR2 (germline): LGHNA, YNFKEQ. CDR3: CASSQALRNTGELFF. The CDR3, as DNA: TGTGCCAGCAGCCAAGCGTTGAGGAACACCGGGGAGCTGTTTTTT.

This clonotype was seen more than once but under ten times. The chain carries TRBV12-5 and TRBJ1-4; TRBD1 matches at 9 bases. CDR1 is LGHNT and CDR2 is FRNRAP in the germline V gene. There are 14 residues in the CDR3. V shed 4 bases, J shed 10 bases, and the junction held 7 bases outside the gene matches. The CDR3 spells CASGSGQGQGKLFF. For the CDR3, the DNA is TGTGCTAGTGGTTCGGGACAGGGCCAGGGAAAACTGTTTTTT.

This clonotype has more than one count but fewer than ten. CDR3 sequence: CASSLGDRVQASAFF. As DNA, the CDR3 is TGTGCCAGCAGTTTGGGGGACAGGGTACAAGCATCAGCTTTCTTT. The J gene is TRBJ1-1, the V gene TRBV11-2; 9 positions match TRBD1. The CDR3 has 15 residues. V shed 6 bases and J 10 bases; nucleotides not matched to a gene: 15. CDR1 and CDR2 from the germline V gene are SGHAT and FQNNGV.

The chain combines TRBV11-2 with TRBJ2-1; unclear D gene. Germline V gives CDR1 SGHAT, CDR2 FQNNGV. Trimming took off 2 bases at V and 6 bases at J, with 11 bases between the two ends. This CDR3 contains 14 residues. The CDR3 region has the DNA TGTGCCAGCAGCTTAATTCTTAGTTTCAATGAGCAGTTCTTC. It translates to CASSLILSFNEQFF. Based on the CDR3 plus reference TRBV11-2 and TRBJ2-1, the full variable domain is EAGVAQSPRYKIIEKRQSVAFWCNPISGHATLYWYQQILGQGPKLLIQFQNNGVVDDSQLPKDRFSAERLKGVDSTLKIQPAKLEDSAVYLCASSLILSFNEQFFGPGTRLTVL.

This clonotype has only a few counts. The V and J genes are TRBV15 and TRBJ1-3; D is possibly TRBD1 (6 bases). From germline, CDR1 is LNHNV and CDR2 YYDKDF (reference sequence). The ends were cut back, 2 bases at V and 0 bases at J, with 14 bases in the middle. CDR3 length: 17 amino acids. The CDR3 loop is CATSRKVDRSSGNTIYF. The DNA of the CDR3 is TGTGCCACCAGCAGAAAAGTGGACAGATCCTCTGGAAACACCATATATTTT.

This clonotype was observed a handful of times. The genes are TRBV20-1 and TRBJ1-3; possible D gene TRBD1, 5 bases. Trimming took 5 bases from V and 0 from J, leaving 14 bases between them. The V gene's germline CDR1 is DFQATT and CDR2 SNEGSKA (reference sequence). The CDR3 is made up of 15 amino acids. CDR3 DNA sequence: TGCAGTGCTCCTTGGGACGCCGCCTCTGGAAACACCATATATTTT. It translates to CSAPWDAASGNTIYF.

The chain employs TRBV29-1 and TRBJ1-1; D call uncertain. The CDR3 has 14 amino acids. Germline lookup yields CDR1 SQVTM and CDR2 ANQGSEA. Trimming pared 3 bases from V and 0 bases from J, leaving 11 bases between. The CDR3 here is CSVDHPRMNTEAFF. In DNA, the CDR3 is TGCAGCGTTGACCATCCGCGGATGAACACTGAAGCTTTCTTT. The full variable domain, with the rest looked up from reference TRBV29-1 and TRBJ1-1, is SAVISQKPSRDICQRGTSLTIQCQVDSQVTMMFWYRQQPGQSLTLIATANQGSEATYESGFVIDKFPISRPNLTFSTLTVSNMSPEDSSIYLCSVDHPRMNTEAFFGQGTRLTVV.

In this sample, this clonotype turned up a few times. The chain joins TRBV7-3 to TRBJ2-3, with 7 bases matching TRBD2. CDR3 length equals 14 residues. V lost 5 bases to trimming and J lost 2 bases; unmatched junction nucleotides: 4. Germline CDR1 reads SGHTA; CDR2 reads FQGTGA. CDR3 coding DNA: TGTGCCAGCAGCGCACGGGACTACACAGATACGCAGTATTTT. Residues: CASSARDYTDTQYF.

The V gene is TRBV7-8, the J gene TRBJ2-7; the D gene is possibly TRBD1 (5 bases). The CDR3 spans 15 residues. Germline-derived CDR1 and CDR2 are SGHVS and FQNEAQ. Trimming took off 1 base at V and 7 bases at J, with 17 bases between the two ends. The DNA of the CDR3 is TGTGCCAGCAGCTTAGGTGGTGCAGGGCTGGAAGAGCAGTACTTC. Its translation is CASSLGGAGLEEQYF.

The gene calls are TRBV6-2 or TRBV6-3 and TRBJ2-1; 7 bases are shared with TRBD2. There are 16 residues in the CDR3. The junction had 12 bases not matched to a gene; V was cut back by 6 bases and J by 4 bases. The V gene's germline CDR1 is MNHEY and CDR2 SVGEGT. CDR3 bases: TGTGCCAGCAGCCTGTATGCGGGAGCAACGTACAATGAGCAGTTCTTC. Translation: CASSLYAGATYNEQFF.

V and J are TRBV11-1 and TRBJ1-2; no definite D call. This CDR3 has 16 residues. Germline V gives CDR1 SGHAT, CDR2 FQDESV (reference sequence). V shed 0 bases and J shed 7 bases, with 18 bases lying between them. CDR3 bases: TGTGCCAGCAGCTTAGCGAAAAACAGCAACGGTCGTGGCTACACCTTC. This sequence encodes CASSLAKNSNGRGYTF.

This clonotype was picked up a small number of times. This chain joins TRBV28 and TRBJ2-2; perhaps TRBD2 as D (7 bases). Trimming removed 6 bases at V and 3 bases at J, with 14 bases between. Germline V lookup: CDR1 MDHEN, CDR2 SYDVKM. The CDR3 is made up of 15 amino acids. The CDR3 loop is CASSRPGGHTGELFF. CDR3 bases: TGTGCCAGCAGCCGTCCCGGGGGGCACACCGGGGAGCTGTTTTTT.

This clonotype showed up many times. The gene calls are TRBV20-1 and TRBJ2-3; TRBD2 aligns across 8 bases. The germline gives CDR1 DFQATT, CDR2 SNEGSKA (reference sequence). Losses at the gene ends were 0 bases for V and 6 bases for J; bases not matched to a gene: 11. The CDR3 runs to 16 residues. The CDR3 nucleotides read TGCAGTGCTAGAGATGGGATTAGCGGGATTTCTGATACGCAGTATTTT. Its translation: CSARDGISGISDTQYF.

This clonotype occurred a few times. The J gene is TRBJ2-1, the V gene TRBV19, with TRBD1 identical over 9 bases. There are 16 residues in the CDR3. Germline CDR1 reads LNHDA; CDR2 reads SQIVND (reference sequence). With 3 bases clipped from V and 6 bases from J, the junction kept 9 bases outside the gene matches. The CDR3 DNA reads TGTGCCAGTAGTATGAATCCGGGACAGGGTGGCAATGAGCAGTTCTTC. Encoded protein: CASSMNPGQGGNEQFF.

This clonotype was seen more than once but under ten times. The gene calls are TRBV29-1 and TRBJ1-1; D is perhaps TRBD1 (5 bases). This CDR3 has 12 residues. Germline-derived CDR1 and CDR2 are SQVTM and ANQGSEA. V lost 3 bases and J lost 1, with 6 bases in between. CDR3 sequence: CSVDRENTEAFF. The CDR3 coding sequence is TGCAGCGTTGACAGGGAGAACACTGAAGCTTTCTTT.